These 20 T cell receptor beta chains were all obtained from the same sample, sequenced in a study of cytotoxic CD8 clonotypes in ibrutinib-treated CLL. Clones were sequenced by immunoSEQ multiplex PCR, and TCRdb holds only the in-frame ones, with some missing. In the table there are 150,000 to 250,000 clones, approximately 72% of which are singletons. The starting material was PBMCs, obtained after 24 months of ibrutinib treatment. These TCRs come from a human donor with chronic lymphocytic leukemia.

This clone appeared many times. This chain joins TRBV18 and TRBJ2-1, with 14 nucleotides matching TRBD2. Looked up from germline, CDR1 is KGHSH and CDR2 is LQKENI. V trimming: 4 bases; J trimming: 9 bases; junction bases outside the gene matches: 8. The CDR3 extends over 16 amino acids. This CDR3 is CASSQGLAGAVGEQFF. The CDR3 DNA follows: TGTGCCAGCTCACAGGGACTAGCGGGAGCGGTAGGTGAGCAGTTCTTC.

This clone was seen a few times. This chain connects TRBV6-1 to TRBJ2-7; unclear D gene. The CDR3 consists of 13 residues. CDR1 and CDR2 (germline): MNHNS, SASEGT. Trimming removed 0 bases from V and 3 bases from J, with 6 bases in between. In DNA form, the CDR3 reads TGTGCCAGCAGTGAAGCGGCGCACTACGAGCAGTACTTC. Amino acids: CASSEAAHYEQYF.

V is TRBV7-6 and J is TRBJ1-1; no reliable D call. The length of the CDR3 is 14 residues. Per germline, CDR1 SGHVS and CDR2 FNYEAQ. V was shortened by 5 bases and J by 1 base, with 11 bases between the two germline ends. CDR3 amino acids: CASSAEGGNTEAFF. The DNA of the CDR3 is TGTGCCAGCAGCGCTGAAGGAGGGAACACTGAAGCTTTCTTT.

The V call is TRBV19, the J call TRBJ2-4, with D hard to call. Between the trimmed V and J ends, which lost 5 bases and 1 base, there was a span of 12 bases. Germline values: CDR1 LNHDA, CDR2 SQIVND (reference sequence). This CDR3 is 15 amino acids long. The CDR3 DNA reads TGTGCCAGTAGTCCTGACCTGGTCGCCAAAAACATTCAGTACTTC. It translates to CASSPDLVAKNIQYF.

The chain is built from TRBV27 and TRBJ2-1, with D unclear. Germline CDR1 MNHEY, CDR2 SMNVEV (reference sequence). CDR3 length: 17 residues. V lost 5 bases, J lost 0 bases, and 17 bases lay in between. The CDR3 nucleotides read TGTGCCAGCAGTGGCGCTCTACCAACCAGCTCCTACAATGAGCAGTTCTTC. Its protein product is CASSGALPTSSYNEQFF.

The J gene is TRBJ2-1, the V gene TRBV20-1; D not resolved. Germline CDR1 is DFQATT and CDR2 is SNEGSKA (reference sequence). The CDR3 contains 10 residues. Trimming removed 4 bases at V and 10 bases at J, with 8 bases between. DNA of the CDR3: TGCAGTGCTACAGAGCGCGAGCAGTTCTTC. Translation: CSATEREQFF.

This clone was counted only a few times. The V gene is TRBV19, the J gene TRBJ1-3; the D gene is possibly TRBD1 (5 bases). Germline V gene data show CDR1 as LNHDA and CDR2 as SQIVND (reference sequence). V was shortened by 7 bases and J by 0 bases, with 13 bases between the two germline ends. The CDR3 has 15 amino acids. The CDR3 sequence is CASTLGVSSGNTIYF. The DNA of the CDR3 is TGTGCCAGTACCCTGGGGGTGAGCTCTGGAAACACCATATATTTT.

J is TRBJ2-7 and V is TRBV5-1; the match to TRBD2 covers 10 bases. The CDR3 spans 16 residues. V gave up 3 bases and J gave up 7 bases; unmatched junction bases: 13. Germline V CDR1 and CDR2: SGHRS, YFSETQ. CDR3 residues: CASSSITSGTPYEQYF. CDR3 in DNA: TGCGCCAGCAGCTCGATAACTAGCGGGACCCCATATGAGCAGTACTTC. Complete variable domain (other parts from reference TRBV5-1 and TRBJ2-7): KAGVTQTPRYLIKTRGQQVTLSCSPISGHRSVSWYQQTPGQGLQFLFEYFSETQRNKGNFPGRFSGRQFSNSRSEMNVSTLELGDSALYLCASSSITSGTPYEQYFGPGTRLTVT.

CDR3 in DNA: TGCGCCAGCAGCATAGGACGGGAGAGGGAGACCCAGTACTTC. It codes for CASSIGRERETQYF. J is TRBJ2-5 and V is TRBV5-1, with a tentative D call TRBD2 (6 bases). The CDR3 consists of 14 residues. V gave up 4 bases and J gave up 5 bases, with 15 bases separating them. CDR1 and CDR2 from the germline V gene are SGHRS and YFSETQ.

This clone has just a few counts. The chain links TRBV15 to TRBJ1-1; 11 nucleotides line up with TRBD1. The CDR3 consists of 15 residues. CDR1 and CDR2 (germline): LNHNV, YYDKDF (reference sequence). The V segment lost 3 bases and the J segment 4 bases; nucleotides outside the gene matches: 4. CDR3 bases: TGTGCCACCAGCAGGGACAGGGGGCTGATCACTGAAGCTTTCTTT. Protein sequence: CATSRDRGLITEAFF.

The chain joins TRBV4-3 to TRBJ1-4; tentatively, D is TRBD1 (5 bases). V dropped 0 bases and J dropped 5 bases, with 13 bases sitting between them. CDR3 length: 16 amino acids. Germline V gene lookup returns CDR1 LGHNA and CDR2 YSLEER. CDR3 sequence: CASSQEPDTENEKLFF. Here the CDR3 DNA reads TGCGCCAGCAGCCAAGAGCCGGACACCGAAAATGAAAAACTGTTTTTT.

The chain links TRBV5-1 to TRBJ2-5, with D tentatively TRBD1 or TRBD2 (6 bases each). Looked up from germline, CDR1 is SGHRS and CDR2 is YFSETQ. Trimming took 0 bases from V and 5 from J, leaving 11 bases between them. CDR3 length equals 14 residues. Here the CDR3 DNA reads TGCGCCAGCAGCTTGGCGGGGGCCCGGGAGACCCAGTACTTC. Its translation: CASSLAGARETQYF.

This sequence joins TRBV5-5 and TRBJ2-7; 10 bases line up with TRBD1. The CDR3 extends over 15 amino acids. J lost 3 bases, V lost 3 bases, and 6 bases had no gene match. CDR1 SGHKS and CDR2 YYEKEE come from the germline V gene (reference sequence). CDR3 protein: CASSSSGTGVYEQYF. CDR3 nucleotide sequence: TGTGCCAGCAGCTCGAGTGGGACAGGGGTCTACGAGCAGTACTTC.

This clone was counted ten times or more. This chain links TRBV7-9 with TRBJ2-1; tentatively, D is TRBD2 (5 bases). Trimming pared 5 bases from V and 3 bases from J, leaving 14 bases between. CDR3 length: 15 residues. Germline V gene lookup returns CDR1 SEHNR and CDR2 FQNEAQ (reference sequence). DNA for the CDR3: TGTGCCAGCAGCCTCGCGAGGGAGTACTACAATGAGCAGTTCTTC. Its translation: CASSLAREYYNEQFF.

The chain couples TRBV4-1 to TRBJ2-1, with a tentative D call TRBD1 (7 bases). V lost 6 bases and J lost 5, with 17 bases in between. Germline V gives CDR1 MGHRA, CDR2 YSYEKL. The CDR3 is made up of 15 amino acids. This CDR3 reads CASSPGGRFHNEQFF. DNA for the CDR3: TGCGCCAGCAGTCCAGGGGGGAGGTTCCACAATGAGCAGTTCTTC.

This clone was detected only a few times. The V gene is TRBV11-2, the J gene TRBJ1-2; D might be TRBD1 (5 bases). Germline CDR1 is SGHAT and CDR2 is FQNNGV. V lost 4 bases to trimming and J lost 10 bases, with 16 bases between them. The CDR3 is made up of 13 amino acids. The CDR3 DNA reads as TGTGCCAGCAGCTCCGGGGACGGGCTTGACTACACCTTC. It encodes CASSSGDGLDYTF.

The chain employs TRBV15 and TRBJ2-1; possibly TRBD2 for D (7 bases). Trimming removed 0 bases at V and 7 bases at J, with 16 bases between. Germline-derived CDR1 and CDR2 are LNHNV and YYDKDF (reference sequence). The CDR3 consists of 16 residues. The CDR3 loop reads CATSRDPLGGGNEQFF. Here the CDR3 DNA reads TGTGCCACCAGCAGAGATCCCCTAGGGGGGGGGAATGAGCAGTTCTTC.

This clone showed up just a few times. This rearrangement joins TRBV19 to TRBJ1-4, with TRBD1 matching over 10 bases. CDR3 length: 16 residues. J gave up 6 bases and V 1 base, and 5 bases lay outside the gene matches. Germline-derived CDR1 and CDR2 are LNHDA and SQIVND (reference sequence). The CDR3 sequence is CASSIGFGTGDEKLFF. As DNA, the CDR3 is TGTGCCAGTAGTATAGGGTTCGGGACAGGGGATGAAAAACTGTTTTTT. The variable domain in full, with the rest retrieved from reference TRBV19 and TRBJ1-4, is DGGITQSPKYLFRKEGQNVTLSCEQNLNHDAMYWYRQDPGQGLRLIYYSQIVNDFQKGDIAEGYSVSREKKESFPLTVTSAQKNPTAFYLCASSIGFGTGDEKLFFGSGTQLSVL.

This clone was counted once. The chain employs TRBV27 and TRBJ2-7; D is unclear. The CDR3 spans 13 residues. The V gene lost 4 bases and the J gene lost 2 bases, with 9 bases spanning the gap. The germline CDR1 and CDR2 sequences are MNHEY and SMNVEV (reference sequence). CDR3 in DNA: TGTGCCAGCAGTTCCCGACGGACCTACGAGCAGTACTTC. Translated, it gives CASSSRRTYEQYF.

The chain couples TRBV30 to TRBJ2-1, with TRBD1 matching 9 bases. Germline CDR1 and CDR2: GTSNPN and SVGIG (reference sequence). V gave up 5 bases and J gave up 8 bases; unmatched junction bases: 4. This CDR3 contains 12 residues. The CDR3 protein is CAWGQGIDEQFF. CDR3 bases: TGTGCCTGGGGACAGGGGATTGATGAGCAGTTCTTC.